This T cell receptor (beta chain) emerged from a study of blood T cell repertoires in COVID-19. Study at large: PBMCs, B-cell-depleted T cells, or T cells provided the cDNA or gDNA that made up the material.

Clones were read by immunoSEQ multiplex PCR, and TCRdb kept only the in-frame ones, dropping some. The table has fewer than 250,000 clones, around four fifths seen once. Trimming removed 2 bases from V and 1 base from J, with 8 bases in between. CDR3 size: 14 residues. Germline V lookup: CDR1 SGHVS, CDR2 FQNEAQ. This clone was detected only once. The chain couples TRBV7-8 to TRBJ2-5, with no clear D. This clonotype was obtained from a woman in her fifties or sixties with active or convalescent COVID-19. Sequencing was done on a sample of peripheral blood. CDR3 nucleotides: TGTGCCAGCAGCTTATTAGCCGTCCAAGAGACCCAGTACTTC. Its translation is CASSLLAVQETQYF.